Detailed here is one T cell receptor beta chain. The sample comes from a study of shared clonotypes between healthy human individuals. Only in-frame clones appear in the TCRdb table, and some are missing; sequencing was by immunoSEQ multiplex PCR. The data show some 1.5 million clones, with 95% to 99% seen just once and roughly 0.42% held by the top ten. This CDR3 comprises 17 residues. J lost 8 bases, V lost 0 bases, and 11 bases had no gene match. Germline V CDR1 and CDR2: SGHDN, FVKESK. Sequencing was performed on naive CD4+ T cells sorted from blood. Subset here: CD45RA+ positively selected. The receptor's source is a man younger than 45 in good health. The chain is built from TRBV14 and TRBJ2-2, with TRBD1 identical over 8 bases. The CDR3 nucleotides read TGTGCCAGCAGCCAAGATCTTGTGGCAGGGGGCCTGGGGGAGCTGTTTTTT. Translation gives CASSQDLVAGGLGELFF.